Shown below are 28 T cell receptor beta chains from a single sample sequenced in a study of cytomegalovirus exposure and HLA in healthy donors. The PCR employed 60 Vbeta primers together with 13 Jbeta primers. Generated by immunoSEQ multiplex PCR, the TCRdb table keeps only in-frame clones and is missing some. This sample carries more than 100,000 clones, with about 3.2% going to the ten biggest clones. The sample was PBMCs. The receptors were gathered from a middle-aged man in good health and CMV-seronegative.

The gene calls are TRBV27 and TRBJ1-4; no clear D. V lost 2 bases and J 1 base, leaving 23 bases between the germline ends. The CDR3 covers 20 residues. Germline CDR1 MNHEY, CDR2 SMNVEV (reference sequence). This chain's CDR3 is CASSLKSGGPRDQTNEKLFF. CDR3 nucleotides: TGTGCCAGCAGTTTAAAGTCCGGCGGGCCCCGGGATCAAACTAATGAAAAACTGTTTTTT. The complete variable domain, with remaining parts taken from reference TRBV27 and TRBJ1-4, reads EAQVTQNPRYLITVTGKKLTVTCSQNMNHEYMSWYRQDPGLGLRQIYYSMNVEVTDKGDVPEGYKVSRKEKRNFPLILESPSPNQTSLYFCASSLKSGGPRDQTNEKLFFGSGTQLSVL.

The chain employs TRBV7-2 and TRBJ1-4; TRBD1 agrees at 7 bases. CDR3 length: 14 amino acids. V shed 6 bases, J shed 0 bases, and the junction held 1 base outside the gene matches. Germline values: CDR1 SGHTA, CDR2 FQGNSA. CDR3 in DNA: TGTGCCAGCAGAGGGACAGCAACTAATGAAAAACTGTTTTTT. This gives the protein CASRGTATNEKLFF.

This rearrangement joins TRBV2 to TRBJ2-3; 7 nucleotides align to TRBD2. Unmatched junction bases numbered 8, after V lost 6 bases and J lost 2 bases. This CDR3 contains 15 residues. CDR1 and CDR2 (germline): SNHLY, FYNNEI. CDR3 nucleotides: TGTGCCAGCAGAGGAGCGGGGACCTACACAGATACGCAGTATTTT. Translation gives CASRGAGTYTDTQYF.

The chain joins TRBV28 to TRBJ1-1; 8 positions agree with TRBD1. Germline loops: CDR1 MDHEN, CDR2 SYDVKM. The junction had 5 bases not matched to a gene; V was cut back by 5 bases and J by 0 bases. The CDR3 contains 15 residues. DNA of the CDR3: TGTGCCAGCAGTACGGGGGACAGGCTGAACACTGAAGCTTTCTTT. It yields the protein CASSTGDRLNTEAFF. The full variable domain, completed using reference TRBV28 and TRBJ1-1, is DVKVTQSSRYLVKRTGEKVFLECVQDMDHENMFWYRQDPGLGLRLIYFSYDVKMKEKGDIPEGYSVSREKKERFSLILESASTNQTSMYLCASSTGDRLNTEAFFGQGTRLTVV.

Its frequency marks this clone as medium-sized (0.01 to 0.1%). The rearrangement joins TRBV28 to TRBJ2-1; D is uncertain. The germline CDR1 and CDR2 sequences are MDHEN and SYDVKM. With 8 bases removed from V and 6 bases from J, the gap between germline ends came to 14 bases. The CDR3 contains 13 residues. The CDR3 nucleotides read TGTGCCAGCCTTCCGGGTACGGGCAATGAGCAGTTCTTC. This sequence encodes CASLPGTGNEQFF.

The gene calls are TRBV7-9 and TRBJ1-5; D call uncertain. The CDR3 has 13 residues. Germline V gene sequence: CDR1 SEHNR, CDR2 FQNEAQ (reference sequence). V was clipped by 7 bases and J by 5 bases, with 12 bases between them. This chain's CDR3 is CASTSLGHQPQHF. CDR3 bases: TGTGCCAGCACCTCTCTGGGCCATCAGCCCCAGCATTTT.

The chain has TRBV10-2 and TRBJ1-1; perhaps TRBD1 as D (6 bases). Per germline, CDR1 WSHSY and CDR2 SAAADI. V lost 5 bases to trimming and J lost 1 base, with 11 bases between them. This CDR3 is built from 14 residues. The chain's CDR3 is CASSTGLRNTEAFF. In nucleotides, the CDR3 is TGCGCCAGCAGTACAGGGTTAAGGAACACTGAAGCTTTCTTT.

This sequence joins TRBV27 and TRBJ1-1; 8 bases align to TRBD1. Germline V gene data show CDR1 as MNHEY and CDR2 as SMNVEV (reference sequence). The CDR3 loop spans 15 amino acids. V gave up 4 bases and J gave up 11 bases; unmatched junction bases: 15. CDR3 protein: CASSSLTGGKRKAFF. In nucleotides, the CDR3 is TGTGCCAGCAGTTCTCTTACAGGGGGGAAAAGGAAGGCTTTCTTT.

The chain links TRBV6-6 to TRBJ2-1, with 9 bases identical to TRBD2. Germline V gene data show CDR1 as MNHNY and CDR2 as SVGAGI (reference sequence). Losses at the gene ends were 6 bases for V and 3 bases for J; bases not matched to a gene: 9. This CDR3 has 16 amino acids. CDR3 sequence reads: CASRPPAGGDYNEQFF. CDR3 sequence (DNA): TGTGCCAGCAGGCCTCCGGCGGGAGGGGACTACAATGAGCAGTTCTTC.

DNA for the CDR3: TGTGCCTGGAGTGCCGGGACAGGGGGCGCCTTCCTCTATGGCTACACCTTC. It codes for CAWSAGTGGAFLYGYTF. The rearrangement uses TRBV30 and TRBJ1-2; 12 nucleotides agree with TRBD1. The germline gives CDR1 GTSNPN, CDR2 SVGIG (reference sequence). The junction had 10 bases not matched to a gene; V was cut back by 1 base and J by 4 bases. This CDR3 region has 17 residues.

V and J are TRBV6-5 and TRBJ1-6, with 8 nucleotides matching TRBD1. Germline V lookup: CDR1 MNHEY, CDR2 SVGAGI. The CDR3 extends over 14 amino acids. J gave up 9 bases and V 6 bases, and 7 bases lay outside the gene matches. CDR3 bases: TGTGCCAGCAGAAGGGACAGGCTACGTTCACCCCTCCACTTT. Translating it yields CASRRDRLRSPLHF.

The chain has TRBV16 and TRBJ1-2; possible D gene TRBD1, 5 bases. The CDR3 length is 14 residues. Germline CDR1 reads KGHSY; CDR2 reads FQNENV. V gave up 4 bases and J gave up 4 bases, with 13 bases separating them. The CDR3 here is CASSPIRGTYGYTF. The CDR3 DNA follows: TGTGCCAGCAGCCCCATACGGGGGACCTATGGCTACACCTTC. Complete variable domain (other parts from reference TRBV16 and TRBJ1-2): GEEVAQTPKHLVRGEGQKAKLYCAPIKGHSYVFWYQQVLKNEFKFLISFQNENVFDETGMPKERFSAKCLPNSPCSLEIQATKLEDSAVYFCASSPIRGTYGYTFGSGTRLTVV.

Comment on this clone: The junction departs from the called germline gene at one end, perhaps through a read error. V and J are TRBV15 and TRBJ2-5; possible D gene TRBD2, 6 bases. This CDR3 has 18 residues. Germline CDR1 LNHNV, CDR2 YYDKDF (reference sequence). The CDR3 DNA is TGTGCCACCAGGAGAGCCGGGGGATGGAGCGGGTTGCAAGAGACCCAGTACTTC. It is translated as CATRRAGGWSGLQETQYF. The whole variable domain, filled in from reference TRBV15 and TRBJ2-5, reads DAMVIQNPRYQVTQFGKPVTLSCSQTLNHNVMYWYQQKSSQAPKLLFHYYDKDFNNEADTPDNFQSRRPNTSFCFLDIRSPGLGDTAMYLCATRRAGGWSGLQETQYFGPGTRLLVL.

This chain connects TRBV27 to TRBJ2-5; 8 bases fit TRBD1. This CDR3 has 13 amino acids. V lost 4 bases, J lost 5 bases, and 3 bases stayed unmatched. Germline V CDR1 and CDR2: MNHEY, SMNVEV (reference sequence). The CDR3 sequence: CASSSRGRETQYF. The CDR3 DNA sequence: TGTGCCAGCAGTTCCAGGGGGCGGGAGACCCAGTACTTC.

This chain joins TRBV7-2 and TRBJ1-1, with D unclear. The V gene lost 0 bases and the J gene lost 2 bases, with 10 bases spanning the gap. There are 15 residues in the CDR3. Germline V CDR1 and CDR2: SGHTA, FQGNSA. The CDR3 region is CASSLASGSNTEAFF. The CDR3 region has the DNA TGTGCCAGCAGCTTAGCGTCAGGATCTAACACTGAAGCTTTCTTT. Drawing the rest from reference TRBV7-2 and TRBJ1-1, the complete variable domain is GAGVSQSPSNKVTEKGKDVELRCDPISGHTALYWYRQSLGQGLEFLIYFQGNSAPDKSGLPSDRFSAERTGGSVSTLTIQRTQQEDSAVYLCASSLASGSNTEAFFGQGTRLTVV.

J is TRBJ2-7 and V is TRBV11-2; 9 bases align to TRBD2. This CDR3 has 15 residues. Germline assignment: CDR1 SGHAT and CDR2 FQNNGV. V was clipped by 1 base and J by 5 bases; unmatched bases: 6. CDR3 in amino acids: CASSLGSGGGDEQYF. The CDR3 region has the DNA TGTGCCAGCAGCTTAGGTAGCGGGGGTGGGGACGAGCAGTACTTC.

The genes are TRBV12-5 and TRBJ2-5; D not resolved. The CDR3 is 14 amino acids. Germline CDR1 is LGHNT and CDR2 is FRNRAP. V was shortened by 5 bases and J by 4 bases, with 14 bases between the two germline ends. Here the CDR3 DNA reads TGTGCTAGTGGTGCTCCCGGTAGAGGAGAGACCCAGTACTTC. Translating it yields CASGAPGRGETQYF.

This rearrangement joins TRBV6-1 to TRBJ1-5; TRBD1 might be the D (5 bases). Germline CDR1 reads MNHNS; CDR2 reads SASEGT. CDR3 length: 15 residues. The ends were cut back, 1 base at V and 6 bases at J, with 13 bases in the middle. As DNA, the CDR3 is TGTGCCAGCAGTGAAGAATTGGCAGGGCGTCAGCCCCAGCATTTT. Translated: CASSEELAGRQPQHF.

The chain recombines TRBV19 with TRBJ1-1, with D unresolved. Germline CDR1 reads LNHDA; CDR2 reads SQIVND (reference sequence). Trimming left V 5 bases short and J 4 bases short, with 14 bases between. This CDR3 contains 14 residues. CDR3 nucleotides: TGTGCCAGTAGTTTGGACTCCCGGGGCACTGAAGCTTTCTTT. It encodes CASSLDSRGTEAFF.

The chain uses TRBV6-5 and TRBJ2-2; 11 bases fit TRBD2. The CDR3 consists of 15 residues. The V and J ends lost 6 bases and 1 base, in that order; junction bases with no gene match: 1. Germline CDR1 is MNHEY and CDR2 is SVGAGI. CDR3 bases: TGTGCCAGCAGCACTAGCGGGAGGAACACCGGGGAGCTGTTTTTT. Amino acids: CASSTSGRNTGELFF.

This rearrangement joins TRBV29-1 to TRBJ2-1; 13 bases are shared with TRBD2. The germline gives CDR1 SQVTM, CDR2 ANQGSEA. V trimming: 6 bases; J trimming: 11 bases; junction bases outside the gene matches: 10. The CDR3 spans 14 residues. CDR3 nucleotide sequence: TGCAGCGTGCTACTAGCGGGGGGGCGGGCTAAGCAGTTCTTC. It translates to CSVLLAGGRAKQFF.

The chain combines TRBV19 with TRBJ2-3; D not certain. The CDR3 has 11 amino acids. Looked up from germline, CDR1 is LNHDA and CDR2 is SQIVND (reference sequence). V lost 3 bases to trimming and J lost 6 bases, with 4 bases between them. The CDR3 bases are TGTGCCAGTAGTATTAGCGATACGCAGTATTTT. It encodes CASSISDTQYF.

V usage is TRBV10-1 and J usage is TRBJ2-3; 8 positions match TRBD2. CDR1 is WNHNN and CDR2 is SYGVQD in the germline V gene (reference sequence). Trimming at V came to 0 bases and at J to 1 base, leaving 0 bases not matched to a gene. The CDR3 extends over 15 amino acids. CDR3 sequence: CASSESTSGTDTQYF. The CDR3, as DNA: TGCGCCAGCAGTGAGTCGACTAGCGGCACAGATACGCAGTATTTT.

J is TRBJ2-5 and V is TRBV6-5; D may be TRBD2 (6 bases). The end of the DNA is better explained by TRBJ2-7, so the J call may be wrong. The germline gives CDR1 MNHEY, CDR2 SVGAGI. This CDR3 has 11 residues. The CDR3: CGRVGPYEQYF. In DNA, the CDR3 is TGTGGGAGGGTAGGGCCCTACGAGCAGTACTTC.

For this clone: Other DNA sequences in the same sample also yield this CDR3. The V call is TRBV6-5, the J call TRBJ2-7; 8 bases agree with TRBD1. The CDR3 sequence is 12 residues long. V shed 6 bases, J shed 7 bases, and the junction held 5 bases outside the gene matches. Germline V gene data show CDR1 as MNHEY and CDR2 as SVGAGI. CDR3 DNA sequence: TGTGCCAGCAGGACCAGGGGGCGAGAGCAGTACTTC. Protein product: CASRTRGREQYF.

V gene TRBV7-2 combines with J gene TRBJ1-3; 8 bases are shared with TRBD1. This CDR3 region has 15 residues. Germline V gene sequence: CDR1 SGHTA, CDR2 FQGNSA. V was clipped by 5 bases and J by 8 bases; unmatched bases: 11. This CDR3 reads CASSPRQGMRDTIYF. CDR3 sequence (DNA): TGTGCCAGCAGCCCAAGACAGGGGATGAGAGACACCATATATTTT.

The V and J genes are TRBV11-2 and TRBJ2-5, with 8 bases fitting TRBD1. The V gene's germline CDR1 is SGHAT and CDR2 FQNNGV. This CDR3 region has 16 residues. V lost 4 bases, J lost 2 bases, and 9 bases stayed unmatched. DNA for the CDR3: TGTGCCAGCAGCTCCTATCAGACAGGGGATCAAGAGACCCAGTACTTC. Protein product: CASSSYQTGDQETQYF.

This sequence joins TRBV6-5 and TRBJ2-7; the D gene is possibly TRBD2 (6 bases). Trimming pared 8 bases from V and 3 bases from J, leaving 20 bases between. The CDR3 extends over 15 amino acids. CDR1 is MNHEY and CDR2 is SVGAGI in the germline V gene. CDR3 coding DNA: TGTGCCAGCGGGAAGGGACTCCAACCACTCTACGAGCAGTACTTC. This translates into CASGKGLQPLYEQYF.